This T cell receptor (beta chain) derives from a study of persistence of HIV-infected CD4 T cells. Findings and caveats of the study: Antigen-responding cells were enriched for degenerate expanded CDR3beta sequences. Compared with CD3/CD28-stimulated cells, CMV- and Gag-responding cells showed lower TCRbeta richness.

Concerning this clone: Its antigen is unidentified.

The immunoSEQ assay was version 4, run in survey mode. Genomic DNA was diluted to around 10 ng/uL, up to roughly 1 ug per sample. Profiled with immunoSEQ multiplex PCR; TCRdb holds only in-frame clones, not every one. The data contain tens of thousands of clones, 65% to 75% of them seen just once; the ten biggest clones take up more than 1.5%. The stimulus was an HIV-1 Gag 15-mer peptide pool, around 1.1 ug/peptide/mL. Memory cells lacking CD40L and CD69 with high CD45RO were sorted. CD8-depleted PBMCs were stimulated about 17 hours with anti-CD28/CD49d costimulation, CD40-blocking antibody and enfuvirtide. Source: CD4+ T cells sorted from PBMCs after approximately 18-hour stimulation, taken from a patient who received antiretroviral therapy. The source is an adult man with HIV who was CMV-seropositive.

The CDR3 loop reads CASRPGTGVYNEQFF. CDR3 nucleotide sequence: TGTGCCAGCAGACCCGGGACAGGGGTTTACAATGAGCAGTTCTTC. The V call is TRBV6-6, the J call TRBJ2-1; 10 bases fit TRBD1. Germline V gives CDR1 MNHNY, CDR2 SVGAGI (reference sequence). This CDR3 has 15 amino acids. V was pared by 6 bases and J by 4 bases, with 6 bases of the junction left unmatched.